These T cell receptor beta chains were read from a single sample in a study of cytomegalovirus exposure and HLA in healthy donors. TCRdb's table, derived via immunoSEQ multiplex PCR, lists solely in-frame clones and lacks some. The sample lists about 220,000 clones; approximately 80% were seen once. The specimen was PBMCs. The receptors here all came from a woman under 40 in good health and CMV-seropositive. Each CDR3 is given with its conserved first and last residue. A D gene is named only where the DNA matches it firmly. The size entry is marked missing in some rows and otherwise reads once, few, many or a size class.

CASTGLYDNEQFF	TGTGCCAGCACGGGACTATATGACAATGAGCAGTTCTTC	TRBD2	NA	TRBV9	TRBJ2-1
CANPTPPGHNEQFF	TGTGCCAACCCTACCCCCCCTGGGCACAATGAGCAGTTCTTC	NA	NA	TRBV28	TRBJ2-1
CASSQNVRYEQYF	TGCGCCAGCAGCCAGAACGTCCGATACGAGCAGTACTTC	NA	NA	TRBV4-3	TRBJ2-7
CSVENTGQPYEQYF	TGCAGCGTCGAGAATACGGGGCAGCCCTACGAGCAGTACTTC	NA	NA	TRBV29-1	TRBJ2-7
CASSQSWGEGNTEAFF	TGTGCCAGCAGCCAATCCTGGGGAGAAGGGAACACTGAAGCTTTCTTT	NA	NA	TRBV28	TRBJ1-1
CASSRRQPQHF	TGTGCCAGCAGCAGACGGCAGCCCCAGCATTTT	NA	NA	TRBV21-1	TRBJ1-5
CAWRGQGTYGYTF	TGTGCCTGGAGGGGACAGGGAACCTATGGCTACACCTTC	TRBD1	many	TRBV30	TRBJ1-2
CAWSTIPRAEKLFF	TGTGCCTGGAGTACGATTCCTCGGGCTGAAAAACTGTTTTTT	NA	few	TRBV30	TRBJ1-4
CASSRFLNTEAFF	TGTGCCTCATCCAGGTTCCTCAACACTGAAGCTTTCTTT	NA	NA	TRBV30	TRBJ1-1
CACEVRVGNYGYTF	TGTGCCTGTGAGGTCAGGGTGGGGAACTATGGCTACACCTTC	NA	NA	TRBV30	TRBJ1-2
CAWSETANTEAFF	TGTGCCTGGAGTGAGACAGCGAACACTGAAGCTTTCTTT	NA	NA	TRBV30	TRBJ1-1
CASSPPGGRVNTEAFF	TGTGCCAGCTCACCACCGGGGGGGCGAGTGAACACTGAAGCTTTCTTT	NA	once	TRBV18	TRBJ1-1
CASSPLRPEGTQYF	TGTGCCAGCTCACCACTGAGGCCAGAGGGGACCCAGTACTTC	NA	NA	TRBV18	TRBJ2-5
CASSPPGTRVNPEAFF	TGTGCCAGCTCACCACCGGGCACTCGGGTAAATCCTGAAGCTTTCTTT	NA	NA	TRBV18	TRBJ1-1
CASPLISPGQGNYGYTF	TGTGCCAGCCCATTGATTTCACCGGGTCAAGGAAACTATGGCTACACCTTC	NA	NA	TRBV2	TRBJ1-2
CAWSVPDRVGNEQFF	TGTGCCTGGAGTGTACCTGACAGGGTGGGCAATGAGCAGTTCTTC	TRBD1	NA	TRBV30	TRBJ2-1
CASQQGISYGYTF	TGTGCCAGCCAACAAGGGATCAGTTATGGCTACACCTTC	NA	NA	TRBV25-1	TRBJ1-2
CASSFGVDTEAFF	TGCGCCAGCAGCTTTGGGGTAGACACTGAAGCTTTCTTT	NA	NA	TRBV5-1	TRBJ1-1
CASSVGAFLKYRINYGYTF	TGTGCCAGCAGTGTCGGGGCGTTCCTAAAATACAGGATCAACTATGGCTACACCTTC	NA	NA	TRBV6-1	TRBJ1-2
CASSLMGMPYSNQPQHF	TGTGCCAGCAGCCTTATGGGTATGCCTTATAGCAATCAGCCCCAGCATTTT	NA	NA	TRBV7-8	TRBJ1-5
CSVPGQNYGYTF	TGCAGCGTCCCGGGACAGAACTATGGCTACACCTTC	TRBD1	NA	TRBV29-1	TRBJ1-2
CASSLTPEQYF	TGTGCCAGCAGCTTAACCCCCGAGCAGTACTTC	NA	once	TRBV7-2	TRBJ2-7
CASGYGAAQQYF	TGTGCCAGCGGGTACGGAGCGGCTCAGCAGTACTTC	NA	NA	TRBV6-1	TRBJ2-7
CSVPTRAPDTQYF	TGCAGCGTCCCCACAAGGGCCCCAGATACGCAGTATTTT	NA	NA	TRBV29-1	TRBJ2-3
CASRLKVVGVGEQYF	TGTGCCAGCAGGTTAAAGGTAGTAGGGGTGGGCGAGCAGTACTTC	NA	NA	TRBV27	TRBJ2-7
CATSRDTTYEQYF	TGTGCCACCAGCAGAGACACGACCTACGAGCAGTACTTC	NA	NA	TRBV15	TRBJ2-7
CATSRVRRGQSTDTQYF	TGTGCCACCAGCAGAGTTCGAAGGGGACAGAGCACAGATACGCAGTATTTT	TRBD1	NA	TRBV15	TRBJ2-3
CASSDQIAGSEQFF	TGTGCCAGCAGTGATCAAATAGCGGGAAGTGAGCAGTTCTTC	TRBD2	NA	TRBV2	TRBJ2-1
CASSLGGSGDTQYF	TGTGCCAGCAGCTTAGGCGGGAGCGGAGATACGCAGTATTTT	NA	NA	TRBV13	TRBJ2-3
CASSRREAYEQYF	TGTGCCAGCAGCCGGAGGGAAGCCTACGAGCAGTACTTC	NA	NA	TRBV11-2	TRBJ2-7
CAWSVFVGAGGAPPTYEQYF	TGTGCCTGGAGTGTATTTGTCGGGGCAGGGGGCGCGCCCCCCACCTACGAGCAGTACTTC	TRBD1	once	TRBV30	TRBJ2-7
CASSQDLRPWQVTIYF	TGCGCCAGCAGCCAAGATCTAAGGCCGTGGCAGGTCACCATATATTTT	NA	NA	TRBV4-1	TRBJ1-3
CASSIGQTEAQPQHF	TGTGCCAGTAGTATAGGCCAAACAGAGGCCCAGCCCCAGCATTTT	NA	NA	TRBV19	TRBJ1-5
CASSDGGTSYNEQFF	TGCGCCAGCAGTGATGGCGGGACGTCCTACAATGAGCAGTTCTTC	NA	NA	TRBV10-1	TRBJ2-1
CASSAGPHYGYTF	TGTGCCAGCAGCGCGGGACCGCACTATGGCTACACCTTC	NA	NA	TRBV9	TRBJ1-2
CAWSARTGDTEAFF	TGTGCCTGGAGTGCCCGGACAGGGGACACTGAAGCTTTCTTT	TRBD1	once	TRBV30	TRBJ1-1
CASSPDYSYEQYF	TGTGCCAGCAGTCCGGACTACTCCTACGAGCAGTACTTC	NA	NA	TRBV28	TRBJ2-7
CASSQGQAEAFF	TGTGCCAGCAGCCAAGGTCAGGCAGAAGCTTTCTTT	NA	NA	TRBV4-2	TRBJ1-1
CASRGGTQPQHF	TGTGCCAGCAGGGGAGGGACTCAGCCCCAGCATTTT	NA	NA	TRBV28	TRBJ1-5
CASSLLKHANTEAFF	TGTGCCAGCTCCCTTTTGAAACATGCCAACACTGAAGCTTTCTTT	NA	NA	TRBV18	TRBJ1-1
CASSLSGTSTDTQYF	TGTGCCAGCAGCCTTAGCGGGACTAGCACAGATACGCAGTATTTT	TRBD2	NA	TRBV7-2	TRBJ2-3
CASSYSSRGYYEQYF	TGTGCCAGCAGTTACTCGAGCAGGGGCTATTACGAGCAGTACTTC	NA	once	TRBV6-5	TRBJ2-7
CATSSPGGTDTQYF	TGTGCCACCAGCAGTCCAGGGGGCACAGATACGCAGTATTTT	NA	NA	TRBV15	TRBJ2-3